Below, one TCR beta chain is given with its context. TCRdb's copy holds only in-frame clones and misses some; the assay was immunoSEQ multiplex PCR. The sample includes approximately 91,000 clones, around 86% of them seen just once. The data were obtained in a study of OX40 agonist ivuxolimab in advanced cancers. Across the study: Three patients showed partial responses: one hepatocellular carcinoma and two cutaneous melanoma cases.

The CDR3 runs 15 residues. Trimming at V came to 5 bases and at J to 6 bases, leaving 13 bases not matched to a gene. Germline CDR1 reads MDHEN; CDR2 reads SYDVKM. This specimen consisted of CD4+ or CD8+ T cells sorted from blood, obtained in a trial of the OX40 agonist ivuxolimab. The sequence was obtained from an adult with an advanced solid tumor such as melanoma, head and neck, liver or kidney cancer. The chain recombines TRBV28 with TRBJ2-7; 7 bases agree with TRBD1. The CDR3 spells CASSPHNRRTGEQYF. The DNA for the CDR3 is TGTGCCAGCAGTCCCCACAATCGGCGGACAGGCGAGCAGTACTTC.